These 6 T cell receptor beta chains came from one sample sequenced in a study of Ad26.COV2.S vaccination and SARS-CoV-2 variants. Treatment: approximately 18 received Ad26.COV2.S at low or high dose, single or two shots; roughly five received placebo; per-sample allocation not given. Vaccine and placebo recipients were sampled on day 63 after the first injection. Data came from immunoSEQ multiplex PCR; TCRdb stores just in-frame clones and leaves some out. The sample includes about 350,000 clones, roughly 84% of them seen just once. Sequencing used peripheral blood, obtained in a trial of Ad26.COV2.S vaccine versus placebo. These receptors all come from a person between 18 and 65 years old who received the Ad26.COV2.S COVID-19 vaccine or a placebo.

V is TRBV2 and J is TRBJ2-1; 9 bases map to TRBD1. With 8 bases clipped from V and 5 bases from J, the junction kept 7 bases outside the gene matches. Germline loops: CDR1 SNHLY, CDR2 FYNNEI. The CDR3 length is 14 residues. CDR3 protein: CASLLDRGNNEQFF. CDR3 nucleotide sequence: TGTGCCAGCCTTCTGGACAGGGGAAACAATGAGCAGTTCTTC.

The rearrangement joins TRBV18 to TRBJ2-1, with 11 bases that match TRBD2. V trimming: 2 bases; J trimming: 3 bases; junction bases outside the gene matches: 3. The length of the CDR3 is 16 residues. CDR1 is KGHSH, CDR2 LQKENI, per germline. The CDR3 DNA reads as TGTGCCAGCTCACCAGGGACTAGCGGAAACTACAATGAGCAGTTCTTC. Amino acid sequence: CASSPGTSGNYNEQFF.

The V gene is TRBV20-1, the J gene TRBJ2-5; 15 bases map to TRBD2. The V and J ends lost 3 bases and 5 bases, in that order; junction bases with no gene match: 7. This CDR3 is 16 amino acids long. CDR1 is DFQATT, CDR2 SNEGSKA, per germline (reference sequence). CDR3 sequence: CSASPGLAGGRETQYF. The CDR3 coding sequence is TGCAGTGCTAGTCCCGGACTAGCGGGAGGGCGGGAGACCCAGTACTTC.

This clone has a single count. This rearrangement joins TRBV28 to TRBJ1-2; D not certain. This CDR3 is built from 13 residues. Germline lookup yields CDR1 MDHEN and CDR2 SYDVKM. Trimming pared 3 bases from V and 2 bases from J, leaving 7 bases between. CDR3 nucleotide sequence: TGTGCCAGCAGTTTGATAGTAAACTATGGCTACACCTTC. It translates to CASSLIVNYGYTF.

CDR3 DNA sequence: TGTGCCAGCAGTATACAGACGAACACTGAAGCTTTCTTT. Translation gives CASSIQTNTEAFF. The chain links TRBV5-4 to TRBJ1-1, with D unclear. CDR3 length: 13 residues. CDR1 is SGHNT and CDR2 is YYREEE in the germline V gene (reference sequence). V was pared by 5 bases and J by 1 base, with 9 bases between.

The genes are TRBV5-4 and TRBJ2-1; the match to TRBD2 covers 15 bases. This CDR3 is built from 19 residues. V was pared by 4 bases and J by 0 bases, with 8 bases of the junction left unmatched. Germline CDR1 SGHNT, CDR2 YYREEE (reference sequence). The CDR3 protein is CASSPPGLAGGSSYNEQFF. The CDR3 nucleotides read TGTGCCAGCAGCCCTCCGGGACTAGCGGGAGGTAGCTCCTACAATGAGCAGTTCTTC. Based on the CDR3 plus reference TRBV5-4 and TRBJ2-1, the full variable domain is ETGVTQSPTHLIKTRGQQVTLRCSSQSGHNTVSWYQQALGQGPQFIFQYYREEENGRGNFPPRFSGLQFPNYSSELNVNALELDDSALYLCASSPPGLAGGSSYNEQFFGPGTRLTVL.